The present TCR beta chain was sequenced within a study of CD8+CD57+ T cells in acquired aplastic anemia. It was patients with CD8+CD57+ cell expansion by flow cytometry who were chosen for sequencing. The use of genomic DNA as template underpinned the TCR beta VDJ and CDR3 profiling. Using its own MiXCR run on the reads, TCRdb lists one record per CDR3 protein. The top ten clones hold roughly 0.8% of a sample with approximately 470,000 distinct CDR3 sequences, 25% to 40% of them seen once. Germline trimming cut 10 bases from V and 4 bases from J; bases unmatched to any gene: 12. CDR1 is ENHRY, CDR2 SYGVKD, per germline. CDR3 size: 15 residues.

Material for sequencing was sorted CD4+, CD8+, or CD8+CD57+ T cells (not recorded which) from PBMCs. The chain joins TRBV10-3 to TRBJ1-1; 10 bases map to TRBD1. This receptor was identified in a human donor with aplastic anemia. The CDR3 spells CASRTGGKSGTEAFF. The CDR3 DNA is TGTGCCAGCAGGACAGGGGGGAAGAGTGGCACTGAAGCTTTCTTT.